Listed below are T cell receptor beta chains from one sample, sequenced in a study of technical replicates of blood from a handful of donors. Sequencing was performed with immunoSEQ multiplex PCR; in TCRdb, only in-frame clones are kept and a portion is missing. The table includes 15,000 to 20,000 clones, over 75% detected once. Sequencing was performed on PBMCs. The receptor set was obtained from a human donor in good health. CDR3s include the opening cysteine and the closing phenylalanine or tryptophan. The listing skips clone size in some rows; elsewhere it reads once, few, many or a size class.

CDR3 protein: CASSLGGPPNEQFF
V gene: TRBV7-9
clone size: NA
J gene: TRBJ2-1

CDR3 protein: CASSFQGLGELFF
V gene: TRBV27
clone size: NA
J gene: TRBJ2-2

CDR3 protein: CASSVGLAGGSGETQYF
V gene: TRBV9
clone size: NA
J gene: TRBJ2-5

CDR3 protein: CASSFSPSGLPGGDTQYF
V gene: TRBV7-9
clone size: NA
J gene: TRBJ2-3

CDR3 protein: CARMPGGSGYEQYF
V gene: TRBV11-3
clone size: NA
J gene: TRBJ2-7

CDR3 protein: CASSPTGTGVHEQYF
V gene: TRBV4-1
clone size: NA
J gene: TRBJ2-7

CDR3 protein: CASSLGTSPGELFF
V gene: TRBV28
clone size: NA
J gene: TRBJ2-2

CDR3 protein: CASSQVYSYQETQYF
V gene: TRBV4-2
clone size: NA
J gene: TRBJ2-5

CDR3 protein: CASSSNSRGQAFF
V gene: TRBV11-1
clone size: NA
J gene: TRBJ1-1

CDR3 protein: CASSPPTSGGSTDTQYF
V gene: TRBV5-1
clone size: NA
J gene: TRBJ2-3

CDR3 protein: CASATGNTEAFF
V gene: TRBV10-2
clone size: NA
J gene: TRBJ1-1

CDR3 protein: CASSTRGLAVGETQYF
V gene: TRBV9
clone size: NA
J gene: TRBJ2-5

CDR3 protein: CASSTSGRVEQFF
V gene: TRBV19
clone size: once
J gene: TRBJ2-1

CDR3 protein: CASSYPRGGITEAFF
V gene: TRBV7-9
clone size: NA
J gene: TRBJ1-1

CDR3 protein: CASSIGTGGGYTF
V gene: TRBV19
clone size: few
J gene: TRBJ1-2

CDR3 protein: CASSLGAGGGETQYF
V gene: TRBV11-2
clone size: NA
J gene: TRBJ2-5

CDR3 protein: CASSLRGETDTQYF
V gene: TRBV13
clone size: NA
J gene: TRBJ2-3

CDR3 protein: CASSPNPGQDYEQYF
V gene: TRBV18
clone size: NA
J gene: TRBJ2-7

CDR3 protein: CASSYNPRDFRHTGELFF
V gene: TRBV19
clone size: NA
J gene: TRBJ2-2

CDR3 protein: CASRPQDRGEGNEKLFF
V gene: TRBV4-2
clone size: NA
J gene: TRBJ1-4

CDR3 protein: CASSPLRPGLVFNEQFF
V gene: TRBV7-9
clone size: few
J gene: TRBJ2-1

CDR3 protein: CASRSTAGFSYEQYF
V gene: TRBV2
clone size: NA
J gene: TRBJ2-7

CDR3 protein: CASSLLGTSGSYAGELFF
V gene: TRBV11-2
clone size: NA
J gene: TRBJ2-2

CDR3 protein: CASSQDSVLYEQFF
V gene: TRBV4-1
clone size: NA
J gene: TRBJ2-1

CDR3 protein: CASSSDPGAGELFF
V gene: TRBV5-5
clone size: NA
J gene: TRBJ2-2

CDR3 protein: CASSPGTGPNQPQHF
V gene: TRBV5-6
clone size: once
J gene: TRBJ1-5